Sequencing of this T cell receptor (beta chain) was carried out in a study of T cells in localized non-small cell lung cancer. Produced via immunoSEQ multiplex PCR; TCRdb's table is partial and in-frame only. The data show about 82,000 clones, with over 60% seen just once and about a fifth held by the top ten. The CDR3 contains 14 residues. The junction had 9 bases not matched to a gene; V was cut back by 4 bases and J by 8 bases. Germline CDR1 and CDR2: SGHNT and YYREEE (reference sequence). Sequenced here: PBMCs, sampled before any cancer treatment. The chain uses TRBV5-4 and TRBJ2-1, with 7 positions matching TRBD2. This receptor was identified in a man between 40 and 75 years old with stage II squamous cell lung carcinoma. The CDR3 here is CASSRLAVGDEQFF. Written as DNA, the CDR3 is TGTGCCAGCAGCCGACTAGCCGTGGGAGATGAGCAGTTCTTC.